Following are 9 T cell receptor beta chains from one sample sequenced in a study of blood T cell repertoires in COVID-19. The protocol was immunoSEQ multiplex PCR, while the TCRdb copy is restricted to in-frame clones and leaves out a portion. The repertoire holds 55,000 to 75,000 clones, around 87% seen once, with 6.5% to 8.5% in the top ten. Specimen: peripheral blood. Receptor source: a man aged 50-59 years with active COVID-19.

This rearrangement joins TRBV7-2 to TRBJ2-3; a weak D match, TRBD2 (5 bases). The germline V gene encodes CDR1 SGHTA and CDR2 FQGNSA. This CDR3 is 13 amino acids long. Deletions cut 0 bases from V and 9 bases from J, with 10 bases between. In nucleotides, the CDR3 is TGTGCCAGCAGCTTAGCGGAGGAGCGCACGCAGTATTTT. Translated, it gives CASSLAEERTQYF.

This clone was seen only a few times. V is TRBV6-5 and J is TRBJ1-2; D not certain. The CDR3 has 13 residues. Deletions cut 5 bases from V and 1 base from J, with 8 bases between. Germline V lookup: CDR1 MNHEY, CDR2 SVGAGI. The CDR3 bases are TGTGCCAGCAGTCACAATCATAACTATGGCTACACCTTC. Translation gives CASSHNHNYGYTF.

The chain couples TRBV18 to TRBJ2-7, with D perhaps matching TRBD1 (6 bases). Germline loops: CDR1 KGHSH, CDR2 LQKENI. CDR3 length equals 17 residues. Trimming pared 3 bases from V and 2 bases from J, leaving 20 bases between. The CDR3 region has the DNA TGTGCCAGCTCACCCAGAGTCCCGGGACAAGTTACCTACGAGCAGTACTTC. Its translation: CASSPRVPGQVTYEQYF.

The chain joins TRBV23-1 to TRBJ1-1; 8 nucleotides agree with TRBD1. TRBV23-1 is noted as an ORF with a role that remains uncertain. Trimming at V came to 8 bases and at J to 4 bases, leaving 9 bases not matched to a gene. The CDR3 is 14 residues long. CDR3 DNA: TGCGCCAGCCGCAGGGGGCGGGTGGGCACTGAAGCTTTCTTT. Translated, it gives CASRRGRVGTEAFF.

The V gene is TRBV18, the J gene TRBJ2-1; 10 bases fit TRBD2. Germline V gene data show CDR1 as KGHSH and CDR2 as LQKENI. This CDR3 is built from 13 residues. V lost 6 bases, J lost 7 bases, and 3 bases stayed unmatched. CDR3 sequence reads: CASSGLADNEQFF. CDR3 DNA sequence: TGTGCCAGCTCCGGACTAGCGGATAATGAGCAGTTCTTC.

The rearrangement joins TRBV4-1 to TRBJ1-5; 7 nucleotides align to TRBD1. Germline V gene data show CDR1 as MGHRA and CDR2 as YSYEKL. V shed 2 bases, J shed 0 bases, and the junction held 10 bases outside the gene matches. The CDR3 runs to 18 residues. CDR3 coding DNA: TGCGCCAGCAGCCAACCCTTCCGAGGGGGCTATAGCAATCAGCCCCAGCATTTT. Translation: CASSQPFRGGYSNQPQHF.

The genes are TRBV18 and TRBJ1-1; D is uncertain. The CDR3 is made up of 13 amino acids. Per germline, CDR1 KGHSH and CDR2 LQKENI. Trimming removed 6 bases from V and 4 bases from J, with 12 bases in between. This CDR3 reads CASSQTTSTEAFF. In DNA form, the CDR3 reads TGTGCCAGCTCCCAAACAACCTCCACTGAAGCTTTCTTT.

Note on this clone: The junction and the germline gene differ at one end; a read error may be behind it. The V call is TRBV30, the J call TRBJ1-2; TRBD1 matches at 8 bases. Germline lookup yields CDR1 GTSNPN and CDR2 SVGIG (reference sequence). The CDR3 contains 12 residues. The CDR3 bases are TGTGCCGGGAGAGCAGGGGGCTCTGGCTACACCTTC. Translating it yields CAGRAGGSGYTF. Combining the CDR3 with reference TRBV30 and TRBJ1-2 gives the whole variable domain SQTIHQWPATLVQPVGSPLSLECTVEGTSNPNLYWYRQAAGRGLQLLFYSVGIGQISSEVPQNLSASRPQDRQFILSSKKLLLSDSGFYLCAGRAGGSGYTFGSGTRLTVV.

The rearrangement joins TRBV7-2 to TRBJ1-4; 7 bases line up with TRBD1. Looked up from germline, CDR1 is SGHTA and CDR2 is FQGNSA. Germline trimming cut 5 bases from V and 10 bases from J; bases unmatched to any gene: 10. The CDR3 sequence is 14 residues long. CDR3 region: CASSLRQGYGKLFF. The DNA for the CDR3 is TGTGCCAGCAGCCTCAGACAGGGCTATGGAAAACTGTTTTTT.